This TCR beta chain emerged from a study of cytomegalovirus exposure and HLA in healthy donors. Study details: As released early, the data held 75 million to 90 million unique TCRs from HLA-typed donors. Study-wide points: When analyzed later, the rates of TCR association showed variation by HLA locus, with DRB1 the most and HLA-C the fewest. The investigators catalogued 164 TCR beta chains as cytomegalovirus-associated.

The primer mix had 60 Vbeta and 13 Jbeta primers. Using immunoSEQ multiplex PCR, the repertoire was profiled, and TCRdb retains in-frame clones only, with some absent. The sample holds 130,000 to 150,000 clones, more than 75% seen once. On this clone itself: Its target is not known.

The CDR3 runs to 14 residues. CDR1 is MNHNS, CDR2 SASEGT, per germline. Germline trimming cut 3 bases from V and 8 bases from J; bases unmatched to any gene: 6. The source of this sequence is a man in his late teens or twenties in good health and CMV-seronegative. Input material: PBMCs. The genes are TRBV6-1 and TRBJ2-1; 8 positions match TRBD2. CDR3 DNA: TGTGCCAGCAGTGATTTCGGGGGGGTGGATGAGCAGTTCTTC. This gives the protein CASSDFGGVDEQFF.